This T cell receptor (beta chain) was observed in a study of molecular identifiers for immune sequencing clone quantification. Study results and limitations: Detecting spiked Jurkat TCR RNA from one cell among approximately 1 million naive cells was reportedly possible.

Using its own MiXCR run on the PCR reads, TCRdb lists one record per CDR3 protein. This repertoire shows about 640,000 distinct CDR3 sequences, nearly 20% found once; its top ten account for under 0.95%. V shed 6 bases, J shed 9 bases, and the junction held 4 bases outside the gene matches. In germline, CDR1 is SNHLY, CDR2 FYNNEI. The CDR3 covers 12 residues. This clonotype was found many times. What it recognizes is unknown. The rearrangement links TRBV2 to TRBJ2-4, with TRBD1 matching over 8 bases. The sequence was obtained from a human donor in good health. Some libraries in this study had Jurkat cell RNA spiked in. Sequencing was carried out using naive CD8+ T cells from blood, with Jurkat cell RNA spiked in. Subset given: FACS-sorted CD8+CD4-CCR7+CD45RA+ naive T cells. The CDR3 DNA reads as TGTGCCAGCAGACAGGACAGGGCCATTCAGTACTTC. It specifies CASRQDRAIQYF.